Presented here are 23 T cell receptor beta chains from one specimen sequenced in a study of T cell responses to AZD1222 COVID-19 vaccine. Assay used: immunoSEQ multiplex PCR; TCRdb lists only in-frame clones, some missing. Among roughly 80,000 clones, just over 90% were seen once, and the ten largest hold roughly 5.2%. This sample comprised peripheral blood, obtained on day 0 of AZD1222 vaccination. Source of these receptors: an adult in good health.

Here the CDR3 DNA reads TGTGCCAGCAGCCCAGGGGACAGGGGGAGTGAAAAACTGTTTTTT. Translated: CASSPGDRGSEKLFF. The rearrangement uses TRBV7-9 and TRBJ1-4; 11 bases agree with TRBD1. This CDR3 comprises 15 residues. The V segment lost 5 bases and the J segment 7 bases; nucleotides outside the gene matches: 6. Germline CDR1 SEHNR, CDR2 FQNEAQ (reference sequence).

V is TRBV7-2 and J is TRBJ2-2; TRBD2 aligns across 13 bases. With 4 bases clipped from V and 0 bases from J, the junction kept 8 bases outside the gene matches. Germline CDR1 is SGHTA and CDR2 is FQGNSA. CDR3 size: 19 residues. In nucleotides, the CDR3 is TGTGCCAGCAGCTCGCCACTAGCGGGAGGGAATTCGAACACCGGGGAGCTGTTTTTT. Its protein is CASSSPLAGGNSNTGELFF.

This chain connects TRBV7-2 to TRBJ1-5; D remains unclear. V lost 2 bases and J 4 bases, leaving 12 bases between the germline ends. There are 15 residues in the CDR3. The germline CDR1 and CDR2 sequences are SGHTA and FQGNSA. The DNA for the CDR3 is TGTGCCAGCAGCTTATCTGTGTTGCAAAATCAGCCCCAGCATTTT. Amino acids: CASSLSVLQNQPQHF.

The CDR3, as DNA: TGTGCCAGCAGGGTCCCAGGGATCCGTTCACCCCTCCACTTT. It yields the protein CASRVPGIRSPLHF. The chain is built from TRBV6-5 and TRBJ1-6; possible D gene TRBD1, 5 bases. Trimming left V 6 bases short and J 9 bases short, with 15 bases between. The CDR3 spans 14 residues. Germline lookup yields CDR1 MNHEY and CDR2 SVGAGI.

The rearrangement joins TRBV11-2 to TRBJ2-7; TRBD1 matches at 7 bases. The V segment lost 5 bases and the J segment 2 bases; nucleotides outside the gene matches: 6. Germline CDR1 reads SGHAT; CDR2 reads FQNNGV. The CDR3 covers 14 residues. CDR3 coding DNA: TGTGCCAGCAGCCAAGGGACAGTTACCTACGAGCAGTACTTC. This codes for CASSQGTVTYEQYF.

The chain carries TRBV27 and TRBJ2-7, with 7 bases fitting TRBD1. Germline CDR1 is MNHEY and CDR2 is SMNVEV (reference sequence). The CDR3 extends over 13 amino acids. With V trimmed by 6 bases and J by 10 bases, 12 bases remained unmatched. CDR3 sequence (DNA): TGTGCCAGCAGCAGGCAGGGGGTTGGATTACAGTACTTC. Translated: CASSRQGVGLQYF.

This clone appeared a few times. V gene TRBV19 combines with J gene TRBJ2-7; unclear D gene. Trimming pared 3 bases from V and 4 bases from J, leaving 7 bases between. The length of the CDR3 is 12 residues. Germline V gives CDR1 LNHDA, CDR2 SQIVND (reference sequence). The CDR3 protein is CASSMNPYEQYF. The CDR3 DNA reads TGTGCCAGTAGTATGAATCCGTACGAGCAGTACTTC.

The chain recombines TRBV5-1 with TRBJ2-7, with a weak D call TRBD1 (6 bases). The ends were cut back, 0 bases at V and 3 bases at J, with 13 bases in the middle. Per the germline V gene, CDR1 is SGHRS and CDR2 is YFSETQ. The CDR3 length is 15 residues. The CDR3 DNA reads as TGCGCCAGCAGCTTGGACTTAGGACAGTACTACGAGCAGTACTTC. Amino acid sequence: CASSLDLGQYYEQYF.

The rearrangement links TRBV27 to TRBJ1-1; D remains unclear. The V and J ends lost 7 bases and 6 bases respectively, with 9 bases between them. CDR1 and CDR2 from the germline V gene are MNHEY and SMNVEV (reference sequence). This CDR3 has 11 residues. CDR3: CASIRFSEAFF. The DNA of the CDR3 is TGTGCCAGCATCCGATTTTCTGAAGCTTTCTTT.

This sequence joins TRBV24-1 and TRBJ2-1; perhaps TRBD2 as D (6 bases). Trimming stripped 1 base from V and 10 bases from J, with 10 bases between. Looked up from germline, CDR1 is KGHDR and CDR2 is SFDVKD. The CDR3 is 13 residues long. This CDR3 is CATSDLLGGEQFF. CDR3 sequence (DNA): TGTGCCACCAGTGATTTATTGGGGGGAGAGCAGTTCTTC.

This clone was seen a single time. The chain has TRBV24-1 and TRBJ1-2; D might be TRBD1 (6 bases). The CDR3 extends over 14 amino acids. V lost 4 bases to trimming and J lost 5 bases, with 13 bases between them. Looked up from germline, CDR1 is KGHDR and CDR2 is SFDVKD. The CDR3 protein is CATSETGQNYGYTF. For the CDR3, the DNA is TGTGCCACCAGTGAAACCGGACAGAATTATGGCTACACCTTC.

The chain employs TRBV7-9 and TRBJ2-6; D could derive from TRBD1 or TRBD2 (5 bases each). The CDR3 contains 16 residues. Germline-derived CDR1 and CDR2 are SEHNR and FQNEAQ (reference sequence). The germline V and J ends were trimmed by 4 bases and 2 bases, with 12 bases remaining between them. The CDR3 DNA is TGTGCCAGCAGCTCCATGGGGGTCACTGGGGCCAACGTCCTGACTTTC. Its translation: CASSSMGVTGANVLTF.

The chain is built from TRBV7-2 and TRBJ2-1; 12 bases match TRBD2. Looked up from germline, CDR1 is SGHTA and CDR2 is FQGNSA. The V gene end was trimmed by 4 bases and the J gene end by 5 bases; junction bases not matched to a gene: 3. The CDR3 has 15 residues. CDR3 amino acids: CASSWTSGINNEQFF. CDR3 nucleotides: TGTGCCAGCAGCTGGACTAGCGGGATCAACAATGAGCAGTTCTTC.

The chain carries TRBV7-2 and TRBJ1-2; perhaps TRBD1 as D (6 bases). The CDR3 contains 13 residues. Per the germline V gene, CDR1 is SGHTA and CDR2 is FQGNSA. V was shortened by 4 bases and J by 8 bases, with 14 bases between the two germline ends. CDR3 sequence: CASSSGGLSGYTF. The CDR3 DNA reads as TGTGCCAGCAGCTCGGGGGGCCTTAGCGGCTACACCTTC.

This clone was observed a handful of times. The CDR3 DNA reads TGCGCCAGCAGCCACCAGCCCCATAGACAGGGGAATCCGTCCTACAATGAGCAGTTCTTC. This encodes CASSHQPHRQGNPSYNEQFF. The chain joins TRBV4-1 to TRBJ2-1; 8 bases match TRBD1. V lost 3 bases to trimming and J lost 1 base; unmatched junction nucleotides: 17. From germline, CDR1 is MGHRA and CDR2 YSYEKL. The CDR3 totals 20 residues.

The chain couples TRBV2 to TRBJ1-2, with D possibly matching TRBD1 (5 bases). CDR1 is SNHLY, CDR2 FYNNEI, per germline. The ends were cut back, 5 bases at V and 8 bases at J, with 9 bases in the middle. The CDR3 runs 11 residues. CDR3 bases: TGTGCCAGCAGTCCCAGGGTCGGCTACACCTTC. Translation gives CASSPRVGYTF.

This chain connects TRBV28 to TRBJ1-1; TRBD1 matches at 7 bases. This CDR3 spans 17 amino acids. Looked up from germline, CDR1 is MDHEN and CDR2 is SYDVKM. Trimming removed 5 bases from V and 1 base from J; junction bases left unmatched: 13. The DNA of the CDR3 is TGTGCCAGCAGTCGTTGGGGGTACAGGGGAGGGAACACTGAAGCTTTCTTT. Its protein product is CASSRWGYRGGNTEAFF.

The rearrangement joins TRBV6-5 to TRBJ1-5, with D unresolved. The germline CDR1 and CDR2 sequences are MNHEY and SVGAGI. The CDR3 spans 14 residues. Trimming shortened V by 0 bases and J by 4 bases, and 7 bases separated the two germline ends. The CDR3 is CASSYSGGNQPQHF. The CDR3 DNA reads TGTGCCAGCAGTTACTCGGGCGGGAATCAGCCCCAGCATTTT.

The chain is built from TRBV28 and TRBJ1-2, with D perhaps TRBD1 (6 bases). The V gene's germline CDR1 is MDHEN and CDR2 SYDVKM. The CDR3 spans 12 residues. V lost 10 bases, J lost 2 bases, and 11 bases lay in between. The CDR3 sequence: CATDTGNYGYTF. Here the CDR3 DNA reads TGTGCCACAGATACAGGGAACTATGGCTACACCTTC.

V gene TRBV7-9 combines with J gene TRBJ2-7, with a tentative D call TRBD2 (5 bases). The CDR3 length is 14 residues. Germline CDR1 and CDR2: SEHNR and FQNEAQ (reference sequence). V was cut by 2 bases and J by 7 bases, with 15 bases left in between. The CDR3 DNA reads as TGTGCCAGCAGCTTACACCACCAGCCGGGGGAGCAGTACTTC. It specifies CASSLHHQPGEQYF.

The chain has TRBV7-6 and TRBJ2-2; D is unclear. Trimming shortened V by 2 bases and J by 3 bases, and 10 bases separated the two germline ends. The CDR3 runs to 15 residues. Germline V gene sequence: CDR1 SGHVS, CDR2 FNYEAQ. The CDR3: CASSLMVLDTGELFF. Here the CDR3 DNA reads TGTGCCAGCAGCTTAATGGTACTGGACACCGGGGAGCTGTTTTTT.

The gene calls are TRBV27 and TRBJ1-2; perhaps TRBD1 as D (5 bases). This CDR3 comprises 14 residues. Trimming cost V 8 bases and J 1 base, with 14 bases left between them. Germline values: CDR1 MNHEY, CDR2 SMNVEV (reference sequence). The CDR3 is CASRSGMGNYGYTF. CDR3 nucleotide sequence: TGTGCCAGCCGATCAGGGATGGGTAACTATGGCTACACCTTC.

The chain is built from TRBV10-3 and TRBJ1-5, with 7 bases that match TRBD1. This CDR3 region has 13 residues. Germline V gene sequence: CDR1 ENHRY, CDR2 SYGVKD. V lost 4 bases, J lost 10 bases, and 7 bases stayed unmatched. In DNA, the CDR3 is TGTGCCATCAGTGCCGACAGGGAGGGACCCCAGCATTTT. Translating gives CAISADREGPQHF.